This is a list of T cell receptor beta chains from one sample in a study of neurological immune-mediated disorders. Via MiXCR, TCRdb re-called the 5' RACE reads, giving one row per CDR3 protein. This sample has tens of thousands of distinct CDR3 sequences, with 6.5% to 8.5% found just once. Specimen: CD4+ T cells from blood. The receptors derive from a man in his fifties in good health. Each CDR3 is given with its conserved first and last residue. D genes are given only for firm matches. Clone size, where shown, is once, few, many, or a class for clones that have expanded.

many,NA,TRBJ2-3,TRBV20-1,CSARDGGQNTDTQYF,TGCAGTGCTAGAGATGGTGGGCAGAACACAGATACGCAGTATTTT
many,TRBD2,TRBJ2-1,TRBV18,CASSPPTSGGRGQFF,TGTGCCAGCTCACCACCAACTAGCGGGGGCCGGGGACAGTTCTTC
few,NA,TRBJ2-1,TRBV5-1,CASSPGAGNYNEQFF,TGCGCCAGCAGCCCTGGGGCGGGAAACTACAATGAGCAGTTCTTC
NA,TRBD2,TRBJ2-3,TRBV18,CASSPPNSGMTDTQYF,TGTGCCAGCTCACCACCGAACAGCGGGATGACAGATACGCAGTATTTT
many,NA,TRBJ2-3,TRBV20-1,CSARQNNRPDTQYF,TGCAGTGCTAGACAGAACAATCGGCCAGATACGCAGTATTTT
many,NA,TRBJ2-7,TRBV5-1,CASSLVRRSYEQYF,TGCGCCAGCAGCTTGGTTCGGCGCTCCTACGAGCAGTACTTC
many,NA,TRBJ2-7,TRBV5-6,CASSEREPVYEQYF,TGTGCCAGCAGCGAGAGGGAACCAGTCTACGAGCAGTACTTC
many,NA,TRBJ2-2,TRBV20-1,CSASKQGGELFF,TGCAGTGCTTCGAAGCAGGGCGGGGAGCTGTTTTTT
NA,TRBD1,TRBJ2-7,TRBV5-1,CASSWGTGSAYEQYF,TGCGCCAGCAGCTGGGGGACAGGAAGCGCCTACGAGCAGTACTTC
many,TRBD2,TRBJ2-7,TRBV28,CASSLSGGEQYF,TGTGCCAGCAGTCTAAGCGGGGGGGAGCAGTACTTC
many,NA,TRBJ2-3,TRBV7-7,CASSLSGTDTQYF,TGTGCCAGCAGCTTGAGCGGCACAGATACGCAGTATTTT
many,NA,TRBJ2-7,TRBV4-3,CASSRDGRAYEQYF,TGCGCCAGCAGCCGCGACGGACGGGCTTACGAGCAGTACTTC
many,NA,TRBJ2-3,TRBV20-1,CSARDFPRAQHTDTQYF,TGCAGTGCTAGAGACTTCCCCCGGGCCCAGCACACAGATACGCAGTATTTT
many,NA,TRBJ2-7,TRBV10-3,CAISGQSAYEQYF,TGTGCCATCAGTGGACAGTCGGCCTACGAGCAGTACTTC
many,NA,TRBJ2-5,TRBV7-2,CASSRRATGAGGETQYF,TGTGCCAGCAGCCGCCGGGCCACAGGGGCGGGGGGCGAGACCCAGTACTTC
many,NA,TRBJ2-5,TRBV5-1,CARGPGETQYF,TGCGCCAGGGGGCCCGGCGAGACCCAGTACTTC
many,TRBD2,TRBJ2-1,TRBV27,CASRRLAGEGGYEQFF,TGTGCCAGCAGACGACTAGCGGGAGAAGGTGGGTATGAGCAGTTCTTC
few,NA,TRBJ2-7,TRBV18,CASSPPVAREQYF,TGTGCCAGCTCACCACCGGTAGCGAGGGAGCAGTACTTC
many,TRBD2,TRBJ2-3,TRBV7-2,CASSSGLARTDTQYF,TGTGCCAGCAGCTCGGGACTAGCGAGGACAGATACGCAGTATTTT
many,TRBD2,TRBJ2-3,TRBV7-2,CASSFLPLAGADTQYF,TGTGCCAGCAGCTTCTTGCCCCTAGCGGGAGCAGATACGCAGTATTTT
many,NA,TRBJ2-1,TRBV5-6,CASGQYNEQFF,TGTGCCAGCGGACAGTACAATGAGCAGTTCTTC
many,NA,TRBJ2-7,TRBV7-2,CASSLSFDWKQYF,TGTGCCAGCAGCTTAAGCTTCGACTGGAAGCAGTACTTC
many,NA,TRBJ2-7,TRBV11-2,CASTVGYEQYF,TGTGCCAGCACGGTGGGTTACGAGCAGTACTTC
many,TRBD1,TRBJ2-7,TRBV20-1,CSARGQGPYEQYF,TGCAGTGCTAGGGGACAGGGGCCCTACGAGCAGTACTTC
many,NA,TRBJ2-1,TRBV12-3/TRBV12-4,CASRPIANNEQFF,TGTGCCAGCAGGCCCATAGCGAACAATGAGCAGTTCTTC
many,TRBD2,TRBJ2-1,TRBV5-1,CASSLYREGNEQFF,TGCGCCAGCAGCTTGTACCGGGAGGGCAATGAGCAGTTCTTC
many,TRBD2,TRBJ2-2,TRBV20-1,CSAMAPSGGTGELFF,TGCAGTGCTATGGCGCCTAGCGGGGGCACCGGGGAGCTGTTTTTT
many,TRBD2,TRBJ2-1,TRBV29-1,CSVGGGYNEQFF,TGCAGCGTGGGGGGGGGCTACAATGAGCAGTTCTTC
many,NA,TRBJ2-1,TRBV20-1,CSARDPLENNEQFF,TGCAGTGCTAGAGATCCACTCGAGAACAATGAGCAGTTCTTC